This T cell receptor beta chain derives from a study of cytomegalovirus exposure and HLA in healthy donors. The repertoire was sequenced with immunoSEQ multiplex PCR; TCRdb's copy has only in-frame clones and lacks some. Of roughly 100,000 clones in the sample, 70% to 90% were seen once. Germline values: CDR1 MDHEN, CDR2 SYDVKM. The CDR3 is 14 residues long. Between the trimmed V and J ends, which lost 5 bases and 6 bases, there was a span of 14 bases. The chain recombines TRBV28 with TRBJ1-3; D is perhaps TRBD1 (5 bases). This clonotype was obtained from a woman between 18 and 30 years old in good health and CMV-seropositive. Material: PBMCs. The CDR3: CASSGSGQANTIYF. For the CDR3, the DNA is TGTGCCAGCAGTGGTTCAGGGCAAGCAAACACCATATATTTT.